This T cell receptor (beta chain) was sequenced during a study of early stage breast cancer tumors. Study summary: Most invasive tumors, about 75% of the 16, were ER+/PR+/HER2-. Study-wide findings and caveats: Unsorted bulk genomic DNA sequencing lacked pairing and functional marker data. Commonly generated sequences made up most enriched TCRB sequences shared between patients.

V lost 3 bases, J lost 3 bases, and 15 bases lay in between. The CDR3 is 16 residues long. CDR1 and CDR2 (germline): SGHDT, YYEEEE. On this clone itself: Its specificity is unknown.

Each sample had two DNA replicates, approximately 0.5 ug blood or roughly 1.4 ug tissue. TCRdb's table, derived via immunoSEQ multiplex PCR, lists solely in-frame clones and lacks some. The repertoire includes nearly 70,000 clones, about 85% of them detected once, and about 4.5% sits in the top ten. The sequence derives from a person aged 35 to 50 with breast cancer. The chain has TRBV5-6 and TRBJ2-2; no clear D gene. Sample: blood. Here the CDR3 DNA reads TGTGCCAGCAGCTCTGACTTGTGGGTGGACACCGGGGAGCTGTTTTTT. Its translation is CASSSDLWVDTGELFF.